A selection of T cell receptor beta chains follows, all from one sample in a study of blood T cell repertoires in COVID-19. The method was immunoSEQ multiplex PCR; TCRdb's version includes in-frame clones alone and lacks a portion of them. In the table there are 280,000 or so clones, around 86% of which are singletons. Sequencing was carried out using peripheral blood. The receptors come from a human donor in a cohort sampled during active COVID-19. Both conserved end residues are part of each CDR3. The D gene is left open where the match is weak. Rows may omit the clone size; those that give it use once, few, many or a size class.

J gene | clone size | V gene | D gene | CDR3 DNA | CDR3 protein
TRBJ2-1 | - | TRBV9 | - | TGTGCCAGCAGCCCCTCCCTGTGGGATCCGGGGAATGAGCAGTTCTTC | CASSPSLWDPGNEQFF
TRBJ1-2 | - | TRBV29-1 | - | TGCAGCGTTCAGGGGAGCGACTATGGCTACACCTTC | CSVQGSDYGYTF
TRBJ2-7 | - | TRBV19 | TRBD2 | TGTGCCAGTAGTGGGACTAGCGGGATTACCGAGCAGTACTTC | CASSGTSGITEQYF
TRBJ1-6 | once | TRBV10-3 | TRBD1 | TGTGCCACCAGGGGGGCGACAGGTGAAAATTCACCCCTCCACTTT | CATRGATGENSPLHF
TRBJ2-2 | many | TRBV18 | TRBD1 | TGTGCCAGCTCCCGAGCCGGACAGGGGTCGACCGGGGAGCTGTTTTTT | CASSRAGQGSTGELFF
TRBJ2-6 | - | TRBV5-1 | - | TGCGCCAGCAGCTTGGGCGCGGTCGTCGGGGCCAACGTCCTGACTTTC | CASSLGAVVGANVLTF
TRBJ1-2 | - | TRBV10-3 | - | TGTGCCATCAGTGACGGACTCTCCTATGGCTACACCTTC | CAISDGLSYGYTF
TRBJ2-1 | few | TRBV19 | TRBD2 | TGTGCCAGTAGTGGCGGGAGACGAAATGAGCAGTTCTTC | CASSGGRRNEQFF
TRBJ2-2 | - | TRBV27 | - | TGTGCCAGCATGGGGCGGTTGGGGTCCGGGGAGCTGTTTTTT | CASMGRLGSGELFF
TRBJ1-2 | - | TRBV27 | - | TGTGCCAGCAGTTTATGGGCCGGGGATGGCTACACCTTC | CASSLWAGDGYTF
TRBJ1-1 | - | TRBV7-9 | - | TGTGCCAGCAGTGATCAACAGGGCACTGAAGCTTTCTTT | CASSDQQGTEAFF
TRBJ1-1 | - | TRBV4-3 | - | TGCGCCAGCAGCCCAAGGGGTTTTATCACTGAAGCTTTCTTT | CASSPRGFITEAFF
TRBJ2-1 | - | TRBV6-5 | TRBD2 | TGTGCCAGCAGTTCTCCCGGGACTAGCATCTACAATGAGCAGTTCTTC | CASSSPGTSIYNEQFF